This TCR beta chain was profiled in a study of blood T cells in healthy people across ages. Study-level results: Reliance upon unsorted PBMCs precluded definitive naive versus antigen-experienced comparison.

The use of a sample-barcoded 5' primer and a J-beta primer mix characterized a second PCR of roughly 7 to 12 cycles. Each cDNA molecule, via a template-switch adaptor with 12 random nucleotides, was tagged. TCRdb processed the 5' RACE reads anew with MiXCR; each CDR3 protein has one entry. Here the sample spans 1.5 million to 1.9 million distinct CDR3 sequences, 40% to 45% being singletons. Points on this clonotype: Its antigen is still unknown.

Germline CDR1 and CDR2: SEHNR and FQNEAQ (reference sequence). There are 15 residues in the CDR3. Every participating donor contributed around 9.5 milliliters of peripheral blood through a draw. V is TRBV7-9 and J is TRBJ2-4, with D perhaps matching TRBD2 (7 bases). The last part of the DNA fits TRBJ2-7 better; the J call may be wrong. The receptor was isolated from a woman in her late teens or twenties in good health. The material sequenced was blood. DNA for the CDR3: TGTGCCAGCAGCTTTGTACGGGGGGCTGACTACGAGCAGTACTTC. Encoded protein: CASSFVRGADYEQYF.